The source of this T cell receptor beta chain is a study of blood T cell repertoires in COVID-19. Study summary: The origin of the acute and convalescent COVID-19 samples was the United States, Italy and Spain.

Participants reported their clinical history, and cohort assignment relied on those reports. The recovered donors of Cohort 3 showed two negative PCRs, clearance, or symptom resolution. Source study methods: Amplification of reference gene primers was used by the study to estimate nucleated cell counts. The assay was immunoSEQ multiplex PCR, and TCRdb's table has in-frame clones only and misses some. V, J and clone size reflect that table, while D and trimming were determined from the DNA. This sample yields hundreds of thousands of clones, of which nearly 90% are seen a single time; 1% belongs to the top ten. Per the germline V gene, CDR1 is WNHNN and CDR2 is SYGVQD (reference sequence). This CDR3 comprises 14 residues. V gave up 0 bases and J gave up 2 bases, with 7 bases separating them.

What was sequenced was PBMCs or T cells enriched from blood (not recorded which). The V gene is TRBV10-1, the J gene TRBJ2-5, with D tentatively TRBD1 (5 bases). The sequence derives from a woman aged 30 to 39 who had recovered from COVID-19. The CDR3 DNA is TGCGCCAGCAGTGAGTCGGCAGGGCAAGAGACCCAGTACTTC. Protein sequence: CASSESAGQETQYF.